This TCR beta chain comes out of a study of blood T cell repertoires in COVID-19. Background on the study: Specimens from acute and convalescent COVID-19 originated in the United States, Italy and Spain. PBMCs, B-cell-depleted T cells, or T cells provided the cDNA or gDNA that made up the material.

Produced via immunoSEQ multiplex PCR; TCRdb's table is partial and in-frame only. The profile shows approximately 61,000 clones, roughly 80% of them singletons. The CDR3 length is 18 residues. Germline CDR1 reads KGHDR; CDR2 reads SFDVKD. With 5 bases clipped from V and 1 base from J, the junction kept 13 bases outside the gene matches. The material sequenced was peripheral blood. This clonotype originated in a man older than 75 with active or convalescent COVID-19. This chain uses TRBV24-1 with TRBJ1-1; 9 bases are shared with TRBD1. In nucleotides, the CDR3 is TGTGCCACCAGTGTAAAACCGGGACAGGGTAGTGGGAACACTGAAGCTTTCTTT. Translation: CATSVKPGQGSGNTEAFF.